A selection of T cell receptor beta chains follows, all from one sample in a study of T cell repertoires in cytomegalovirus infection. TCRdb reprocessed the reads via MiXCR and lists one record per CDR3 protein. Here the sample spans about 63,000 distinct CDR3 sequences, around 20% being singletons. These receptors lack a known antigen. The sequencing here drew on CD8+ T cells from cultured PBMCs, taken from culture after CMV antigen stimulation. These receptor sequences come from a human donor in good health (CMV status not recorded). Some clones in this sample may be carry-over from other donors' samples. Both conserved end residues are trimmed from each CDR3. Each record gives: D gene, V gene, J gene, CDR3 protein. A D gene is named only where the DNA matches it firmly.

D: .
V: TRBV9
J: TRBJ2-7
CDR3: ASSGQEPPYEQY

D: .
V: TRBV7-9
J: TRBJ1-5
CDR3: ASSREGGNQPQH

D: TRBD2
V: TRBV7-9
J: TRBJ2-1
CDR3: ASSPTSGPYNEQF

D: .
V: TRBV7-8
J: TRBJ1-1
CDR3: ASSLGSQGRDTEAF

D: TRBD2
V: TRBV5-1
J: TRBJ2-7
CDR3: ASSFLGGSSYEQY

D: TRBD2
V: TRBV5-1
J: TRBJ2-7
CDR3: ASSPLEIAGSYEQY

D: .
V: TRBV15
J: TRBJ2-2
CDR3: ATSPRDTSNTGELF

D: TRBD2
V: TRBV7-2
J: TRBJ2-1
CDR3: ASSLVLAGAYNEQF

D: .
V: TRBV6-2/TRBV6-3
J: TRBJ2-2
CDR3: ASSLPRDGNTGELF

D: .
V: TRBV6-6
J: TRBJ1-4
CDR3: ASSLLATNEKLF

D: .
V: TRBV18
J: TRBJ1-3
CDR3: ASSPPNRRNTIY

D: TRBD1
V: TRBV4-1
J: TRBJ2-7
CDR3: ASSQEAGGTYEQY

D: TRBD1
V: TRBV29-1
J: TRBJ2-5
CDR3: SGRGQGIVDQY

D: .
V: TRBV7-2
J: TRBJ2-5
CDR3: ASSLLRYQETQY

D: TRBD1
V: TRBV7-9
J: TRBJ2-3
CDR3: ASSPPNSGGRTDTQY

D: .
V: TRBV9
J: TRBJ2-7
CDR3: ASSVGAEGYEQY

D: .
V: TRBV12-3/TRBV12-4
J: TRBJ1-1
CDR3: ASSWGGTEAF

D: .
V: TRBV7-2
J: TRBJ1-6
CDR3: ASSLLRDSPLH

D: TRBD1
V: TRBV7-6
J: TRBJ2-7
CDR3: ASSHGTGEIFYEQY

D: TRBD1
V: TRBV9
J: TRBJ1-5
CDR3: ASSEQGALNQPQH

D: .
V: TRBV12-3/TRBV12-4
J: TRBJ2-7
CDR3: ASSRTPAYEQY

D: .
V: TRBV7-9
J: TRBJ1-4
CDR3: ASRGEDLATNEKLF

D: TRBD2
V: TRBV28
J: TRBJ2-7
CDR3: ASSFERGTYEQY

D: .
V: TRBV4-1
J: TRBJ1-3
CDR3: ASSQDEPGNTIY